This T cell receptor beta chain comes out of a study of long-term antiretroviral therapy in people with HIV. Overall study results and limits: ART adherence was not documented, and neither viral resistance nor therapy changes had any data.

Per germline, CDR1 SGHAT and CDR2 FQNNGV. The V and J ends lost 4 bases and 2 bases respectively, with 12 bases between them. The CDR3 runs to 14 residues. They ran version v3.0 of the immunoSEQ assay at survey level. A target of roughly 40,000-50,000 T-cell genomes per sample was set for sequencing. Here immunoSEQ multiplex PCR was the method, and the copy in TCRdb shows in-frame clones only, minus some. This sample yields about 28,000 clones, of which around 85% are seen a single time; 7.5% to 9.5% belongs to the top ten. About this clone: Its target is not known.

The rearrangement uses TRBV11-2 and TRBJ2-7; no reliable D call. The starting material was unsorted PBMCs, obtained 3 years after starting antiretroviral therapy. This sequence originates from a middle-aged man with HIV. This chain's CDR3 is CASSSTESTYEQYF. CDR3 coding DNA: TGTGCCAGCAGCTCTACAGAATCCACCTACGAGCAGTACTTC. The variable domain in full, completed from reference TRBV11-2 and TRBJ2-7, reads EAGVAQSPRYKIIEKRQSVAFWCNPISGHATLYWYQQILGQGPKLLIQFQNNGVVDDSQLPKDRFSAERLKGVDSTLKIQPAKLEDSAVYLCASSSTESTYEQYFGPGTRLTVT.